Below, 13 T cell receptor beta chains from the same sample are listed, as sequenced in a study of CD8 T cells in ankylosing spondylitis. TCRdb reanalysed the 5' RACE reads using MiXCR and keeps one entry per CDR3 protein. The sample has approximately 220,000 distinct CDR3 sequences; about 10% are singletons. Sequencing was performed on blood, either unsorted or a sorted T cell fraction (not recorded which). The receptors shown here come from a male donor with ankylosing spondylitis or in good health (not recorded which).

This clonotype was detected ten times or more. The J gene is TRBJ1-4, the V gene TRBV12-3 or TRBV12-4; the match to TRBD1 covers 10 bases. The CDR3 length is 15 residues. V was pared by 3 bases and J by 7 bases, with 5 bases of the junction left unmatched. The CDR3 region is CASSFGTGVGEKLFF. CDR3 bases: TGTGCCAGCAGTTTCGGGACAGGGGTTGGTGAAAAACTGTTTTTT.

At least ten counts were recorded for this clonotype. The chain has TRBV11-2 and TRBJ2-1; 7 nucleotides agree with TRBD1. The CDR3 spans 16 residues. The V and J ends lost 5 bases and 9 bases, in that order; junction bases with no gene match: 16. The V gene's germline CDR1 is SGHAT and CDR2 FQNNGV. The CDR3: CASSLQGFSSASEQFF. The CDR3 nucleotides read TGTGCCAGCAGCCTACAGGGGTTTAGTTCGGCTAGTGAGCAGTTCTTC.

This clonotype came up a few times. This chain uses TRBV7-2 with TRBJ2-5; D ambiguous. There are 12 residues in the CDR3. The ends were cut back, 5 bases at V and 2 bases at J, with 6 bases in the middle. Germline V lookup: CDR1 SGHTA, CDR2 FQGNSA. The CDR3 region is CASSAGQETQYF. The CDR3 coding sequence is TGTGCCAGCAGCGCCGGACAAGAGACCCAGTACTTC.

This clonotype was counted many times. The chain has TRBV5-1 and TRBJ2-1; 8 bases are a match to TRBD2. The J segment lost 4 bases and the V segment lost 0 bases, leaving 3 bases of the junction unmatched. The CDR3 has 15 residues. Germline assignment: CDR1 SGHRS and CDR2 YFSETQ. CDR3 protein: CASSLDQRGYNEQFF. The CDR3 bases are TGCGCCAGCAGCTTGGATCAGCGGGGGTACAATGAGCAGTTCTTC.

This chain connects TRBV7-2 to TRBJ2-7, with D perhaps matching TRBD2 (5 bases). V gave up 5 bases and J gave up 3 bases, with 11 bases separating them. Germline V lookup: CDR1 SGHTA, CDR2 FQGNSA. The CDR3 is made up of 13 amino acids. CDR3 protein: CASSAAAGYEQYF. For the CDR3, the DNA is TGTGCCAGCAGCGCCGCGGCGGGCTACGAGCAGTACTTC.

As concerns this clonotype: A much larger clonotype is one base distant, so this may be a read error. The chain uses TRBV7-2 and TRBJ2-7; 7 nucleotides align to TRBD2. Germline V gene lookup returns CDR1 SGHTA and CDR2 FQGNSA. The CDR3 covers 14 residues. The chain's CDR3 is CAGSRSGTWDEQYF. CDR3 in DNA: TGTGCCGGCAGCCGAAGCGGGACTTGGGACGAGCAGTACTTC.

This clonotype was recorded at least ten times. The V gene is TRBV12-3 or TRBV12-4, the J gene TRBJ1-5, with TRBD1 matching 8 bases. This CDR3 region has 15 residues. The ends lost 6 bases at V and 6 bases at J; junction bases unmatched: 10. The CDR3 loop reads CASRPGQGTTQPQHF. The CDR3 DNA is TGTGCCAGCAGACCCGGACAGGGTACGACTCAGCCCCAGCATTTT.

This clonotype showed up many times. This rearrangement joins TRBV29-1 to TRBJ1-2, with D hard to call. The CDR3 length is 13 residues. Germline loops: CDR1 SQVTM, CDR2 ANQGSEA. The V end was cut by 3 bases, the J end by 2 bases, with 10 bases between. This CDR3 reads CSVDSVNNYGYTF. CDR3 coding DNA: TGCAGCGTTGATAGTGTCAACAACTATGGCTACACCTTC.

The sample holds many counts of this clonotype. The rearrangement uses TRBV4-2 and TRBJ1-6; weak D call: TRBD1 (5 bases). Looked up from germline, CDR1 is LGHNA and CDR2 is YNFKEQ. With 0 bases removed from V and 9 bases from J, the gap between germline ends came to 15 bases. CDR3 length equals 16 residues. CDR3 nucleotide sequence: TGTGCCAGCAGCCAAGATGCGGAAGGGGTGCGTTCACCCCTCCACTTT. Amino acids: CASSQDAEGVRSPLHF.

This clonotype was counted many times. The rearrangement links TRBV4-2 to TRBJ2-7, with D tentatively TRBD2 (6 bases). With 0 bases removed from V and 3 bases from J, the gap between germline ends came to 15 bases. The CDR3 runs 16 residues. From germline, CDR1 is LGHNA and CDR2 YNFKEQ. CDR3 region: CASSQDLPSEGYEQYF. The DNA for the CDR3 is TGTGCCAGCAGCCAAGATTTGCCTAGCGAGGGCTACGAGCAGTACTTC.

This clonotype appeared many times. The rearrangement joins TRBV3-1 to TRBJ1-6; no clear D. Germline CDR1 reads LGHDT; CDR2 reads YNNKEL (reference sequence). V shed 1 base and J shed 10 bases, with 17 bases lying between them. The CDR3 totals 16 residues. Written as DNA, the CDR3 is TGTGCCAGCAGCCAAGGTCGCGACCCCGCTCGATCACCCCTCCACTTT. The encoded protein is CASSQGRDPARSPLHF.

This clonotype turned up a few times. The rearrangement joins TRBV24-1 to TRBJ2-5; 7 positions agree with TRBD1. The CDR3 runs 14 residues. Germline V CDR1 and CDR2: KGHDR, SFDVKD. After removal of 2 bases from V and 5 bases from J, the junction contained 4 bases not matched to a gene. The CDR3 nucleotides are TGTGCCACCAGTGATTACAGGGGTGAGGAGACCCAGTACTTC. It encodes CATSDYRGEETQYF.

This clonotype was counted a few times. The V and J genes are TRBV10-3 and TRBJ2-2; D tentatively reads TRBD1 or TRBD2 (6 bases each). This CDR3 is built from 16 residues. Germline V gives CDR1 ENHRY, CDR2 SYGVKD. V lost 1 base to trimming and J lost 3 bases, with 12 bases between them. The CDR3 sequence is CAISEFGGRDTGELFF. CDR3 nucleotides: TGTGCCATCAGTGAGTTCGGGGGCAGGGACACCGGGGAGCTGTTTTTT.